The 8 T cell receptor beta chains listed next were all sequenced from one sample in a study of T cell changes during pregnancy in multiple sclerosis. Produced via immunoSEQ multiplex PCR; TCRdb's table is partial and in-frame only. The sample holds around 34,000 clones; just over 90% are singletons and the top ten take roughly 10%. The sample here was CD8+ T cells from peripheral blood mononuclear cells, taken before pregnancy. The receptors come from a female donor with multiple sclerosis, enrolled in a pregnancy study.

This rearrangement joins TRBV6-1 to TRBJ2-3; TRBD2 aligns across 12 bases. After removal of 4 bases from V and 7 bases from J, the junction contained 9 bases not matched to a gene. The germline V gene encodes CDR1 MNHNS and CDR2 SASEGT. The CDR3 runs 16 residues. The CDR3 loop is CASSGLAGVSTNTQYF. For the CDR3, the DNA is TGTGCCAGCAGTGGACTAGCGGGGGTATCCACGAATACGCAGTATTTT.

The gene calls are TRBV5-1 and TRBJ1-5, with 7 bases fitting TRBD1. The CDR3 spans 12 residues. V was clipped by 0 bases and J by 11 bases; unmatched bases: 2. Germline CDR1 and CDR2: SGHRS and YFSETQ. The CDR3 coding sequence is TGCGCCAGCAGCTTGGGGGACAGTTCCCAGCATTTT. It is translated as CASSLGDSSQHF.

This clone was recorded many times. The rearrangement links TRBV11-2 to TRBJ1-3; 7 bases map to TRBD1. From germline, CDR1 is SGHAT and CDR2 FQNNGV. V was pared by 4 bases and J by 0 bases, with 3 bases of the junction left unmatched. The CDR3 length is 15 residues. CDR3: CASSSGTDSGNTIYF. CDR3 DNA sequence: TGTGCCAGCAGCTCCGGGACAGACTCTGGAAACACCATATATTTT.

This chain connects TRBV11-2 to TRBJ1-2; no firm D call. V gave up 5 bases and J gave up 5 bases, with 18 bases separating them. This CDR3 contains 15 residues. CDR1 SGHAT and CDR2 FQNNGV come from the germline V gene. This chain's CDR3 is CASSPYRTPFYGYTF. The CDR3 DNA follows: TGTGCCAGCAGCCCGTACAGAACACCCTTTTATGGCTACACCTTC.

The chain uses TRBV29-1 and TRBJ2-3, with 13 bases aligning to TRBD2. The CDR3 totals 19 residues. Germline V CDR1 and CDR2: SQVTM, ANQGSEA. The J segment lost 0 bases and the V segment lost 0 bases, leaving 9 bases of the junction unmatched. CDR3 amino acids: CSVEEWETSGGTSTDTQYF. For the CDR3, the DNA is TGCAGCGTTGAAGAATGGGAGACTAGCGGGGGGACTAGCACAGATACGCAGTATTTT.

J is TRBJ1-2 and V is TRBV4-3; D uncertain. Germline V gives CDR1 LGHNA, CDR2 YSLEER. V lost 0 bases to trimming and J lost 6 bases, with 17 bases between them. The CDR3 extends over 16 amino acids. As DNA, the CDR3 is TGCGCCAGCAGCCAAGATCGAGGAGGGAACTGGGATGGCTACACCTTC. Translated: CASSQDRGGNWDGYTF.

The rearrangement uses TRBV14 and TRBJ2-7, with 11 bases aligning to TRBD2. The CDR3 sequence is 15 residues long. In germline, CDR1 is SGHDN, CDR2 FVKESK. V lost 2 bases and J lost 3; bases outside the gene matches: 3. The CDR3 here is CASSQRLAGIYEQYF. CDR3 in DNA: TGTGCCAGCAGCCAAAGACTAGCGGGGATCTACGAGCAGTACTTC.

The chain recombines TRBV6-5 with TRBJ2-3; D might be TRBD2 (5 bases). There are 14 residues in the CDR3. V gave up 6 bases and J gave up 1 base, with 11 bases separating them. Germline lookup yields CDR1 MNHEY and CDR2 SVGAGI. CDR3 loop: CASSPYSGTDTQYF. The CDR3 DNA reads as TGTGCCAGCAGCCCTTATAGCGGCACAGATACGCAGTATTTT.